The 27 T cell receptor beta chains in this list originate from one sample, sequenced in a study of blood T cell repertoires in COVID-19. Only in-frame clones appear in the TCRdb table, and some are missing; sequencing was by immunoSEQ multiplex PCR. This sample carries 100,000 to 120,000 clones, about four fifths of them seen once, and the ten largest clones take 4% to 4.5%. Sequenced material: peripheral blood. Receptors were obtained from a woman between 65 and 79 years old with acute or convalescent COVID-19.

The chain is built from TRBV7-9 and TRBJ1-3, with TRBD1 matching 8 bases. The trim removed 2 bases at V and 0 bases at J, leaving 6 bases unmatched. This CDR3 is 17 amino acids long. Germline V gives CDR1 SEHNR, CDR2 FQNEAQ (reference sequence). Written as DNA, the CDR3 is TGTGCCAGCAGCTTAATTCAGGGGACAGGCTCTGGAAACACCATATATTTT. Translated, it gives CASSLIQGTGSGNTIYF.

This clone was seen a handful of times. The genes are TRBV10-3 and TRBJ1-6, with D possibly matching TRBD1 (5 bases). The CDR3 length is 14 residues. From germline, CDR1 is ENHRY and CDR2 SYGVKD. V shed 6 bases and J shed 9 bases, with 15 bases lying between them. Here the CDR3 DNA reads TGTGCCATCAGGGGGACTTCAACTGGTTCACCCCTCCACTTT. This codes for CAIRGTSTGSPLHF.

This chain uses TRBV5-5 with TRBJ2-7, with 7 positions matching TRBD2. Germline V gene data show CDR1 as SGHKS and CDR2 as YYEKEE (reference sequence). The CDR3 consists of 14 residues. J gave up 3 bases and V 0 bases, and 3 bases lay outside the gene matches. CDR3 sequence: CASSLAGGDYEQYF. Written as DNA, the CDR3 is TGTGCCAGCAGCTTGGCGGGAGGCGACTACGAGCAGTACTTC.

The chain combines TRBV27 with TRBJ2-5; D is ambiguous. Germline lookup yields CDR1 MNHEY and CDR2 SMNVEV (reference sequence). V lost 4 bases and J 3 bases, leaving 18 bases between the germline ends. The CDR3 extends over 16 amino acids. DNA for the CDR3: TGTGCCAGCAGTTATGATCTCAAAAGACAAAAAGAGACCCAGTACTTC. Protein sequence: CASSYDLKRQKETQYF.

The chain combines TRBV4-2 with TRBJ2-2, with 11 bases matching TRBD2. Germline CDR1 reads LGHNA; CDR2 reads YNFKEQ. The CDR3 covers 17 residues. Germline trimming cut 0 bases from V and 6 bases from J; bases unmatched to any gene: 6. The DNA of the CDR3 is TGTGCCAGCAGCCAAGATGGGACTAGCGGCCAAGCCGGGGAGCTGTTTTTT. This codes for CASSQDGTSGQAGELFF.

The chain combines TRBV28 with TRBJ1-5; the match to TRBD1 covers 7 bases. V was clipped by 7 bases and J by 1 base; unmatched bases: 7. The V gene's germline CDR1 is MDHEN and CDR2 SYDVKM. The CDR3 spans 15 residues. CDR3 DNA sequence: TGTGCCAGCAATCCACAGGGGAAGAGCAATCAGCCCCAGCATTTT. Translated, it gives CASNPQGKSNQPQHF.

The chain carries TRBV7-2 and TRBJ1-4; 7 positions match TRBD1. From germline, CDR1 is SGHTA and CDR2 FQGNSA. Trimming took 5 bases from V and 2 from J; bases not matched to a gene: 5. This CDR3 has 15 amino acids. CDR3 sequence: CASSETGQTNEKLFF. The CDR3 nucleotides read TGTGCCAGCAGCGAGACGGGACAGACTAATGAAAAACTGTTTTTT.

The V call is TRBV3-1 (or the pseudogene TRBV3-2), the J call TRBJ1-2; TRBD1 matches at 9 bases. This CDR3 contains 14 residues. V was pared by 4 bases and J by 4 bases, with 4 bases of the junction left unmatched. Per germline, CDR1 LGHDT and CDR2 YNNKEL (reference sequence). CDR3 DNA sequence: TGTGCCAGCAGCCGTGGGACAGGGAGCTATGGCTACACCTTC. Amino acid sequence: CASSRGTGSYGYTF.

The chain uses TRBV7-9 and TRBJ2-2; 10 bases match TRBD1. Germline assignment: CDR1 SEHNR and CDR2 FQNEAQ (reference sequence). Losses at the gene ends were 3 bases for V and 5 bases for J; bases not matched to a gene: 3. There are 15 residues in the CDR3. This chain's CDR3 is CASSLTGGKTGELFF. In DNA form, the CDR3 reads TGTGCCAGCAGCTTGACAGGGGGCAAAACCGGGGAGCTGTTTTTT.

The J gene is TRBJ2-7, the V gene TRBV7-8; TRBD1 matches 7 bases. Looked up from germline, CDR1 is SGHVS and CDR2 is FQNEAQ. Trimming took 1 base from V and 3 from J; bases not matched to a gene: 3. CDR3 length equals 14 residues. The CDR3 region is CASSLVRQGYEQYF. The CDR3 DNA sequence: TGTGCCAGCAGCTTAGTCCGACAGGGCTACGAGCAGTACTTC.

The chain employs TRBV27 and TRBJ2-2; 8 bases agree with TRBD2. In germline, CDR1 is MNHEY, CDR2 SMNVEV (reference sequence). CDR3 length: 16 amino acids. Trimming cost V 5 bases and J 1 base; bases outside gene matches: 6. The CDR3 protein is CASSGLSGVNTGELFF. DNA of the CDR3: TGTGCCAGCAGTGGACTTAGCGGGGTGAACACCGGGGAGCTGTTTTTT.

A single count supports this clone. The chain has TRBV20-1 and TRBJ2-7; no definite D call. Germline CDR1 is DFQATT and CDR2 is SNEGSKA (reference sequence). The CDR3 has 11 amino acids. The ends were cut back, 3 bases at V and 3 bases at J, with 6 bases in the middle. The CDR3 is CSASPGYEQYF. Written as DNA, the CDR3 is TGCAGTGCTAGCCCGGGCTACGAGCAGTACTTC.

The chain combines TRBV5-1 with TRBJ1-6; 7 nucleotides match TRBD1. The CDR3 length is 15 residues. The V segment lost 3 bases and the J segment 7 bases; nucleotides outside the gene matches: 7. Germline V lookup: CDR1 SGHRS, CDR2 YFSETQ. The CDR3 is CASSWGDRQNSPLHF. The DNA for the CDR3 is TGCGCCAGCAGCTGGGGGGACAGACAAAATTCACCCCTCCACTTT.

The V and J genes are TRBV3-1 (or the pseudogene TRBV3-2) and TRBJ1-4; tentative D call: TRBD1 (5 bases). The CDR3 spans 16 residues. Germline CDR1 LGHDT, CDR2 YNNKEL (reference sequence). V dropped 1 base and J dropped 3 bases, with 12 bases sitting between them. The CDR3 region has the DNA TGTGCCAGCAGCCAAGGGCAGGGAGGCTCTAATGAAAAACTGTTTTTT. Its translation: CASSQGQGGSNEKLFF.

The chain recombines TRBV19 with TRBJ1-4; D gene ambiguous. The germline CDR1 and CDR2 sequences are LNHDA and SQIVND (reference sequence). CDR3 length: 15 amino acids. The V end lost 5 bases, the J end lost 0 bases, and 10 bases lay between the germline ends. In DNA form, the CDR3 reads TGTGCCAGTAGTTTACCGGGTGCAACTAATGAAAAACTGTTTTTT. Its protein product is CASSLPGATNEKLFF.

V and J are TRBV6-1 and TRBJ2-5; a weak D match, TRBD1 (6 bases). Deletions cut 2 bases from V and 3 bases from J, with 16 bases between. The V gene's germline CDR1 is MNHNS and CDR2 SASEGT. The CDR3 sequence is 16 residues long. CDR3 in amino acids: CASSEYVAQGKETQYF. CDR3 DNA: TGTGCCAGCAGTGAATATGTGGCCCAGGGGAAAGAGACCCAGTACTTC.

The V call is TRBV19, the J call TRBJ1-4; 7 bases are shared with TRBD1. The junction had 12 bases not matched to a gene; V was cut back by 6 bases and J by 14 bases. The CDR3 contains 13 residues. CDR1 is LNHDA and CDR2 is SQIVND in the germline V gene (reference sequence). The CDR3 spells CASSDRAFGILFF. The CDR3 DNA sequence: TGTGCCAGTAGCGACAGGGCGTTTGGTATCCTGTTTTTT.

V and J are TRBV24-1 and TRBJ2-1, with 11 bases that match TRBD2. Germline V gene lookup returns CDR1 KGHDR and CDR2 SFDVKD. The V and J ends lost 4 bases and 4 bases, in that order; junction bases with no gene match: 8. The CDR3 spans 17 residues. The DNA of the CDR3 is TGTGCCACCAGTGACCGAAGTACTAGCGGGGGATACAATGAGCAGTTCTTC. Translating gives CATSDRSTSGGYNEQFF.

The sample holds one count of this clone. This rearrangement joins TRBV27 to TRBJ1-4; the match to TRBD1 covers 8 bases. Trimming at V came to 5 bases and at J to 8 bases, leaving 7 bases not matched to a gene. Germline V gene lookup returns CDR1 MNHEY and CDR2 SMNVEV (reference sequence). The CDR3 is made up of 14 amino acids. The CDR3 DNA is TGTGCCAGCAGTCCCCTCGGACAGGGCGAAAAACTGTTTTTT. This translates into CASSPLGQGEKLFF.

V is TRBV9 and J is TRBJ2-2, with D possibly TRBD2 on 5 matching bases. V gave up 0 bases and J gave up 3 bases, with 6 bases separating them. The CDR3 length is 14 residues. CDR1 SGDLS and CDR2 YYNGEE come from the germline V gene. CDR3 coding DNA: TGTGCCAGCAGCGTAGGGGGAGACACCGGGGAGCTGTTTTTT. Translation gives CASSVGGDTGELFF.

The J gene is TRBJ1-5, the V gene TRBV2; no definite D call. CDR1 is SNHLY, CDR2 FYNNEI, per germline. V dropped 5 bases and J dropped 1 base, with 9 bases sitting between them. The CDR3 runs 14 residues. CDR3 protein: CASSPDQSNQPQHF. The CDR3 DNA is TGTGCCAGCAGTCCAGATCAGAGCAATCAGCCCCAGCATTTT.

The table lists this clone with a few counts. The chain joins TRBV6-5 to TRBJ1-2; the D gene is possibly TRBD1 (6 bases). CDR1 is MNHEY and CDR2 is SVGAGI in the germline V gene. The V and J ends lost 6 bases and 2 bases respectively, with 13 bases between them. The CDR3 sequence is 14 residues long. The CDR3 region is CASRKDGTNYGYTF. CDR3 DNA: TGTGCCAGCAGAAAGGACGGGACAAACTATGGCTACACCTTC.

This rearrangement joins TRBV5-4 to TRBJ1-1, with 7 nucleotides matching TRBD1. The germline V gene encodes CDR1 SGHNT and CDR2 YYREEE (reference sequence). V gave up 0 bases and J gave up 9 bases; unmatched junction bases: 5. CDR3 length: 13 amino acids. The CDR3 loop is CASSLAGGSQAFF. The CDR3 DNA is TGTGCCAGCAGCTTGGCAGGGGGATCACAAGCTTTCTTT.

This clone showed up just a few times. The V call is TRBV28, the J call TRBJ1-1; 8 bases match TRBD1. Germline V gene data show CDR1 as MDHEN and CDR2 as SYDVKM. J gave up 5 bases and V 6 bases, and 5 bases lay outside the gene matches. This CDR3 spans 13 amino acids. CDR3 residues: CASRQGAGTEAFF. The CDR3 DNA follows: TGTGCCAGCAGGCAGGGGGCTGGTACTGAAGCTTTCTTT.

The chain links TRBV18 to TRBJ1-2; D possibly corresponds to TRBD1 (6 bases). The germline gives CDR1 KGHSH, CDR2 LQKENI. This CDR3 contains 15 residues. The V gene lost 4 bases and the J gene lost 3 bases, with 15 bases spanning the gap. CDR3 amino acids: CASSQGGSLDYGYTF. The CDR3 DNA follows: TGTGCCAGCTCACAGGGGGGGTCCTTGGACTATGGCTACACCTTC.

V is TRBV7-8 and J is TRBJ2-2; D is possibly TRBD1 (6 bases). This CDR3 contains 15 residues. Germline CDR1 is SGHVS and CDR2 is FQNEAQ. Trimming pared 5 bases from V and 1 base from J, leaving 11 bases between. The DNA of the CDR3 is TGTGCCAGCAGCCAAATGACAGGGAACACCGGGGAGCTGTTTTTT. It encodes CASSQMTGNTGELFF.

This rearrangement joins TRBV7-2 to TRBJ2-5, with TRBD2 matching 10 bases. Germline CDR1 and CDR2: SGHTA and FQGNSA. V lost 3 bases and J lost 5; bases outside the gene matches: 9. The CDR3 runs 16 residues. CDR3 residues: CASSFFSGGAGETQYF. The DNA of the CDR3 is TGTGCCAGCAGCTTCTTCAGCGGGGGGGCCGGGGAGACCCAGTACTTC.